One sample yielded the 8 T cell receptor beta chains listed below, sequenced in a study of T cell changes during pregnancy in multiple sclerosis. The method was immunoSEQ multiplex PCR; TCRdb's version includes in-frame clones alone and lacks a portion of them. The table lists approximately 96,000 clones, 92% of them singletons. The source was peripheral blood, collected after pregnancy. The source is a female donor in good health, enrolled as a control in a pregnancy study.

DNA of the CDR3: TGTGCCAGCAGCCCAAAGGGCGGGACCCCCCCCTACGAGCAGTACTTC. Translation gives CASSPKGGTPPYEQYF. The chain carries TRBV9 and TRBJ2-7; D is possibly TRBD2 (6 bases). CDR1 is SGDLS, CDR2 YYNGEE, per germline. This CDR3 has 16 amino acids. The V end was cut by 4 bases, the J end by 2 bases, with 19 bases between.

V usage is TRBV27 and J usage is TRBJ2-1; D is undetermined. V was cut by 2 bases and J by 8 bases, with 16 bases left in between. The CDR3 consists of 15 residues. Germline CDR1 MNHEY, CDR2 SMNVEV (reference sequence). The CDR3 loop reads CASSLVFGKIDEQFF. The CDR3 nucleotides are TGTGCCAGCAGTTTAGTTTTCGGTAAAATCGATGAGCAGTTCTTC.

The CDR3 DNA is TGTGCCAGTACCCCGGGCCAGGGGCACTATGGCTACACCTTC. It is translated as CASTPGQGHYGYTF. V is TRBV19 and J is TRBJ1-2, with a weak D call TRBD1 (6 bases). The V and J ends lost 7 bases and 3 bases respectively, with 15 bases between them. The CDR3 runs to 14 residues. The germline V gene has CDR1 LNHDA and CDR2 SQIVND (reference sequence).

Notes on this clone: One junction end does not reproduce the germline sequence, and a read error may be involved. This specimen includes other DNA sequences encoding the same CDR3. This rearrangement joins TRBV5-8 to TRBJ2-7, with a weak D call TRBD1 (5 bases). Per germline, CDR1 SGHTS and CDR2 YDEGEE. The CDR3 sequence is 12 residues long. This CDR3 is CASSLEGDEQYF. The CDR3 DNA reads TGCGCCAGCAGCTTGGAAGGGGACGAGCAGTACTTC.

This clone was seen a handful of times. The genes are TRBV23-1 and TRBJ2-7, with TRBD1 identical over 10 bases. TRBV23-1 is known as an ORF, though its function is uncertain. After removal of 2 bases from V and 4 bases from J, the junction contained 11 bases not matched to a gene. This CDR3 is built from 17 residues. CDR3 bases: TGCGCCAGCAGTCAAATTCCGGGACAGGGGACGCTATACGAGCAGTACTTC. Translated: CASSQIPGQGTLYEQYF.

The chain combines TRBV7-8 with TRBJ2-5; the match to TRBD1 covers 9 bases. V shed 3 bases, J shed 4 bases, and the junction held 6 bases outside the gene matches. CDR3 size: 15 residues. The germline V gene has CDR1 SGHVS and CDR2 FQNEAQ. The CDR3 DNA sequence: TGTGCCAGCAGCTTGGGACAGGGAGGAAGAGAGACCCAGTACTTC. Translation gives CASSLGQGGRETQYF.

The rearrangement uses TRBV6-6 and TRBJ1-2, with 7 positions matching TRBD1. CDR3 length: 15 residues. CDR1 and CDR2 (germline): MNHNY, SVGAGI (reference sequence). The junction had 15 bases not matched to a gene; V was cut back by 6 bases and J by 8 bases. The CDR3 here is CASRGPAEGARGYTF. In DNA form, the CDR3 reads TGTGCCAGCAGGGGACCCGCGGAGGGGGCAAGGGGCTACACCTTC.

The CDR3 here is CASSSPEDRAEAFF. The CDR3 bases are TGTGCCAGCAGTTCCCCCGAGGACAGAGCCGAAGCTTTCTTT. The chain has TRBV28 and TRBJ1-1; perhaps TRBD1 as D (6 bases). CDR1 is MDHEN, CDR2 SYDVKM, per germline. The CDR3 runs to 14 residues. Trimming pared 4 bases from V and 8 bases from J, leaving 17 bases between.